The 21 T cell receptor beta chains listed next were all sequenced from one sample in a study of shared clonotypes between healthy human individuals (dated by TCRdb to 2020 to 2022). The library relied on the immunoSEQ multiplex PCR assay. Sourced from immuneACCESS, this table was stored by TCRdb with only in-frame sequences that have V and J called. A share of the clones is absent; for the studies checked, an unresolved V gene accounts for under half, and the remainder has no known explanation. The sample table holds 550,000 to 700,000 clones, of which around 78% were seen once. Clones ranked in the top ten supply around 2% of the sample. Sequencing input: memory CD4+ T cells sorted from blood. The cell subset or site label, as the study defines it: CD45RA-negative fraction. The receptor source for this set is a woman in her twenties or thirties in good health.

CDR3 bases: TGTGCCAGCAGCTTATCTACAGGGGACACTGAAGCTTTCTTT. Amino acids: CASSLSTGDTEAFF. This rearrangement joins TRBV7-9 to TRBJ1-1; TRBD1 agrees at 7 bases. Germline assignment: CDR1 SEHNR and CDR2 FQNEAQ (reference sequence). This CDR3 comprises 14 residues. J gave up 3 bases and V 2 bases, and 3 bases lay outside the gene matches.

CDR3 coding DNA: TGTGCCATCACCGACCGGCGGACTAGCGGGAGGAATGAGCAGTTCTTC. Its protein product is CAITDRRTSGRNEQFF. The V gene is TRBV10-3, the J gene TRBJ2-1; 14 nucleotides line up with TRBD2. The CDR3 sequence is 16 residues long. Germline values: CDR1 ENHRY, CDR2 SYGVKD. The junction had 9 bases not matched to a gene; V was cut back by 7 bases and J by 7 bases.

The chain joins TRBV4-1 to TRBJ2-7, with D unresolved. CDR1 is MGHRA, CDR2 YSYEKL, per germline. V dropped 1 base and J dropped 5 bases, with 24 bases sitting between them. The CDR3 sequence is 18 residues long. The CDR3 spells CASSQGWASTQSSDEQYF. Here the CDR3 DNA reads TGCGCCAGCAGCCAAGGGTGGGCTTCGACACAGTCCTCGGACGAGCAGTACTTC.

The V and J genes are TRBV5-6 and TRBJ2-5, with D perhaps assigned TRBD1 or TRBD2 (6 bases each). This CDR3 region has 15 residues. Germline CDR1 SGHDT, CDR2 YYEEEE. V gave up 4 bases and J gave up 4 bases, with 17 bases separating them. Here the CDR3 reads CASSVRPQGGETQYF. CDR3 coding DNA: TGTGCCAGCAGCGTGAGGCCACAGGGAGGAGAGACCCAGTACTTC.

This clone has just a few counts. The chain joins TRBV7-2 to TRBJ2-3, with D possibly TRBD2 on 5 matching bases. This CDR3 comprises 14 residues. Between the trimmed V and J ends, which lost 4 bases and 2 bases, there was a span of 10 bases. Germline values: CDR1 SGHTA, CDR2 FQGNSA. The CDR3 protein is CASSSWTFTDTQYF. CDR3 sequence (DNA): TGTGCCAGCAGCTCCTGGACTTTCACAGATACGCAGTATTTT.

CDR3 region: CASSSSGREQYF. CDR3 nucleotides: TGTGCCAGTAGTTCGTCCGGGCGGGAGCAGTACTTC. The V and J genes are TRBV19 and TRBJ2-7; no reliable D call. This CDR3 spans 12 amino acids. The germline CDR1 and CDR2 sequences are LNHDA and SQIVND (reference sequence). V was pared by 5 bases and J by 7 bases, with 12 bases between.

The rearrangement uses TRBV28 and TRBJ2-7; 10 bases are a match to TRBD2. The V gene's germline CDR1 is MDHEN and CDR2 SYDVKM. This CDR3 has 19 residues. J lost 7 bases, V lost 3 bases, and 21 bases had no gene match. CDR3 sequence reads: CASSFHPGTSERGPCEQYF. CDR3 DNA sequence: TGTGCCAGCAGTTTCCACCCCGGGACTAGCGAAAGGGGTCCGTGTGAGCAGTACTTC.

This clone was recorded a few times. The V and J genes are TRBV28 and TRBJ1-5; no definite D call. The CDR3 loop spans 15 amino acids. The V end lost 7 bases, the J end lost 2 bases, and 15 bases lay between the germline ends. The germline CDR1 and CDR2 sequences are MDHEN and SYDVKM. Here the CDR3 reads CASTKRPQGNQPQHF. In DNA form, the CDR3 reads TGTGCCAGCACCAAACGGCCCCAGGGCAATCAGCCCCAGCATTTT.

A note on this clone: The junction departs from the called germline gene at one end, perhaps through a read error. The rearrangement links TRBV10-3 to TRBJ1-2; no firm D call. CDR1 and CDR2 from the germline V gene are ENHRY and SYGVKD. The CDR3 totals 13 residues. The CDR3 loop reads CAISESIRSGIAF. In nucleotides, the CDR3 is TGTGCCATCAGTGAGTCTATCAGATCAGGAATTGCCTTC.

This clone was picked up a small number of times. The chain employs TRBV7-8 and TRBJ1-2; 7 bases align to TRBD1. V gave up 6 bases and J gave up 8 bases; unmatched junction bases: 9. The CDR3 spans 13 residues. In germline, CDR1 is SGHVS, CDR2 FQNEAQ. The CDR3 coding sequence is TGTGCCAGCAGGCGGGCCCAGGGGGGCGGCTACACCTTC. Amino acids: CASRRAQGGGYTF.

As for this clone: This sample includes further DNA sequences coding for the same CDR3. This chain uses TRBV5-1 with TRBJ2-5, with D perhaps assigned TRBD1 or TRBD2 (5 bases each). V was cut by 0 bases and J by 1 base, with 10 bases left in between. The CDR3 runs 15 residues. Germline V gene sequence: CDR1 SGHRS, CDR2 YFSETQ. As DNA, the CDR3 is TGCGCCAGCAGCTTGGATCCGGGACCCCAAGAGACCCAGTACTTC. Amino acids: CASSLDPGPQETQYF.

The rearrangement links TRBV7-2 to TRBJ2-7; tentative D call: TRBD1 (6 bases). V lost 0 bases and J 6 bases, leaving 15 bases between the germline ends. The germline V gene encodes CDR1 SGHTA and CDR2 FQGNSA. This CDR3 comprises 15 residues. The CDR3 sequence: CASSLAHQGTGEQYF. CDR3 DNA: TGTGCCAGCAGCTTAGCCCATCAGGGGACGGGCGAGCAGTACTTC.

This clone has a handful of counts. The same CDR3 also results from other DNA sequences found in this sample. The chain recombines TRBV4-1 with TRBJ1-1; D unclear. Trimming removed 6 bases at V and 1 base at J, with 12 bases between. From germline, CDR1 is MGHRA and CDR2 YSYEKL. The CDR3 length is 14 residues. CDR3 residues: CASRGLLRNTEAFF. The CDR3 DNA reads TGCGCCAGCAGGGGGTTATTGAGGAACACTGAAGCTTTCTTT.

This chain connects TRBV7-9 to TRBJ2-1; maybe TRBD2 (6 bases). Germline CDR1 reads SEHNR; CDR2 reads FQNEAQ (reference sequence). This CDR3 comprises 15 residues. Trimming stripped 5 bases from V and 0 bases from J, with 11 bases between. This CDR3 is CASSSGQSSYNEQFF. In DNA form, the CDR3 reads TGTGCCAGCAGCAGCGGGCAAAGCTCCTACAATGAGCAGTTCTTC.

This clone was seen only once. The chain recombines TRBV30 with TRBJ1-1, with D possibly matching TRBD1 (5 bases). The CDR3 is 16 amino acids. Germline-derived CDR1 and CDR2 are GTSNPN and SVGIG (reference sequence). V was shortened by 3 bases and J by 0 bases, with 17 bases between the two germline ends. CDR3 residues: CAWSGDSYSLNTEAFF. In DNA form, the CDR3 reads TGTGCCTGGAGCGGAGACAGCTATTCCCTGAACACTGAAGCTTTCTTT. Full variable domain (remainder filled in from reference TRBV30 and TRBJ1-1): SQTIHQWPATLVQPVGSPLSLECTVEGTSNPNLYWYRQAAGRGLQLLFYSVGIGQISSEVPQNLSASRPQDRQFILSSKKLLLSDSGFYLCAWSGDSYSLNTEAFFGQGTRLTVV.

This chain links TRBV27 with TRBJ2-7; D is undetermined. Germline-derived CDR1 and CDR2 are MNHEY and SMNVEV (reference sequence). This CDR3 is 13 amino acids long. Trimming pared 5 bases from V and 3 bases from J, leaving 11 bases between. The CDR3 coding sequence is TGTGCCAGCAGTCCACGCTATGGCTACGAGCAGTACTTC. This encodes CASSPRYGYEQYF.

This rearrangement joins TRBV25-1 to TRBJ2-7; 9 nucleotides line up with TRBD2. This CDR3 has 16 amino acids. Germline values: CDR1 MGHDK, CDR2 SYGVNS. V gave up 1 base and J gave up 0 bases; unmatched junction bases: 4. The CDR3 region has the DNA TGTGCCAGCAGTGAATGGCATAGCGGGAGCTCCTACGAGCAGTACTTC. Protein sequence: CASSEWHSGSSYEQYF.

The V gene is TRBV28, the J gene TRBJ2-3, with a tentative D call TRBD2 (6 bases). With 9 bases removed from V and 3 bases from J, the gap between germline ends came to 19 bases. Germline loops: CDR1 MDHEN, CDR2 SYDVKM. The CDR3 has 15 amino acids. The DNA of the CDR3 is TGTGCCAGTGAGGAGGGGTGGGGAAGGACAGATACGCAGTATTTT. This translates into CASEEGWGRTDTQYF.

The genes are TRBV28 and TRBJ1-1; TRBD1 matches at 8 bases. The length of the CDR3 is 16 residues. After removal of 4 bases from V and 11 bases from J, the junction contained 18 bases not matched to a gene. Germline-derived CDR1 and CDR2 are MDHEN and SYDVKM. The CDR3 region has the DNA TGTGCCAGCAGTTCATACCTACTCGGACAGGGCGGGGGCGCTTTCTTT. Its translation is CASSSYLLGQGGGAFF.

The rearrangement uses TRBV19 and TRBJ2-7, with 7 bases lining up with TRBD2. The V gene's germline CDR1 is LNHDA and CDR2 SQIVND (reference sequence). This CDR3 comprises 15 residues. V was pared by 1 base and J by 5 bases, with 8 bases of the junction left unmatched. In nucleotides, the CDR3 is TGTGCCAGTAGTATAGCCGCGGGAGCCCACCACGAGCAGTACTTC. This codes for CASSIAAGAHHEQYF.

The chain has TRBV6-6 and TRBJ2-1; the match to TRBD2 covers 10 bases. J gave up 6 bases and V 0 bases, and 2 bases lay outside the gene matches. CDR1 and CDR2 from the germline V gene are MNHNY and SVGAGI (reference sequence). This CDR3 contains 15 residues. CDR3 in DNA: TGTGCCAGCAGTTACTCGCTAGCGGGAGTCAATGAGCAGTTCTTC. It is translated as CASSYSLAGVNEQFF.